The T cell receptor (beta chain) under discussion was sequenced for a study of technical replicates of blood from several donors. TCRdb keeps only in-frame clones here, not all; method: immunoSEQ multiplex PCR. The sample lists more than 90,000 clones, 90% to 95% occurring once. This clone has a single count. The sequenced material came from T cells isolated from PBMCs. The receptor was derived from a human donor in good health.

CDR3 amino acids: CASSAAGFGQYNEQFF. In DNA, the CDR3 is TGTGCCAGTAGCGCAGCGGGTTTCGGGCAATACAATGAGCAGTTCTTC. The J gene is TRBJ2-1, the V gene TRBV19; TRBD2 might be the D (6 bases). Trimming removed 6 bases from V and 4 bases from J, with 19 bases in between. CDR1 LNHDA and CDR2 SQIVND come from the germline V gene (reference sequence). The CDR3 loop spans 16 amino acids.